Listed here are 7 T cell receptor beta chains from one sample, sequenced in a study of blood T cells in healthy people across ages. Next came a second PCR, run for about 7 to 11 cycles, which used a sample-barcoded 5' primer along with a J-beta primer mix. Using its own MiXCR run on the 5' RACE reads, TCRdb lists one record per CDR3 protein. The top ten hold 20% to 25% of the sample, which has 700,000 to 950,000 distinct CDR3 sequences, approximately 39% seen once. Specimen: blood. These receptors were obtained from a woman aged 55-70 years in good health.

This clonotype was seen more than once but under ten times. This rearrangement joins TRBV4-3 to TRBJ2-3, with D perhaps TRBD1 (6 bases). Germline V gives CDR1 LGHNA, CDR2 YSLEER. The length of the CDR3 is 19 residues. V shed 0 bases and J shed 2 bases, with 21 bases lying between them. CDR3 residues: CASSQEFTFGQQTTDTQYF. The CDR3 region has the DNA TGCGCCAGCAGCCAAGAGTTTACATTTGGACAGCAAACCACAGATACGCAGTATTTT.

Worth noting for this clonotype: Compared with germline, one end of the junction differs, possibly owing to a read error. V is TRBV7-3 and J is TRBJ2-3; 10 nucleotides line up with TRBD2. Germline lookup yields CDR1 SGHTA and CDR2 FQGTGA. The CDR3 totals 16 residues. The CDR3 sequence is CAGSFRTGTSEDTQYF. The CDR3 bases are TGTGCCGGCAGCTTCCGCACCGGGACTAGCGAGGATACGCAGTATTTT.

CDR3 sequence: CASSLGGSEDTQYF. The CDR3 DNA reads TGCGCCAGCAGCTTGGGCGGATCTGAGGATACGCAGTATTTT. The chain recombines TRBV5-1 with TRBJ2-3; the D is unclear. Looked up from germline, CDR1 is SGHRS and CDR2 is YFSETQ. The length of the CDR3 is 14 residues. V lost 0 bases, J lost 6 bases, and 11 bases lay in between.

This clonotype was seen at least ten times. The rearrangement joins TRBV24-1 to TRBJ2-5; TRBD2 is a possible D gene (6 bases). Germline V gene data show CDR1 as KGHDR and CDR2 as SFDVKD. This CDR3 has 15 residues. The ends were cut back, 3 bases at V and 5 bases at J, with 15 bases in the middle. DNA for the CDR3: TGTGCCACCAGTGATAGAACGGGAGAGGATGAGACCCAGTACTTC. Translation: CATSDRTGEDETQYF.

CDR3 protein: CASKGGMGTDTQYF. The CDR3 DNA reads TGCGCCAGCAAAGGGGGGATGGGGACAGATACGCAGTATTTT. The rearrangement uses TRBV5-1 and TRBJ2-3, with D perhaps matching TRBD1 or TRBD2 (6 bases each). V lost 6 bases and J 3 bases, leaving 14 bases between the germline ends. This CDR3 comprises 14 residues. In germline, CDR1 is SGHRS, CDR2 YFSETQ.

V and J are TRBV27 and TRBJ2-1, with 10 nucleotides matching TRBD2. This CDR3 has 14 residues. The germline gives CDR1 MNHEY, CDR2 SMNVEV (reference sequence). V lost 10 bases to trimming and J lost 4 bases; unmatched junction nucleotides: 7. This CDR3 is CATVAGGPYNEQFF. The CDR3 bases are TGTGCCACCGTAGCGGGAGGACCTTACAATGAGCAGTTCTTC.

The count of this clonotype is one. V and J are TRBV4-3 and TRBJ2-3; no firm D call. CDR1 is LGHNA and CDR2 is YSLEER in the germline V gene. V was clipped by 0 bases and J by 5 bases, with 6 bases between them. CDR3 length equals 13 residues. The CDR3 protein is CASSQDYRDTQYF. In nucleotides, the CDR3 is TGCGCCAGCAGCCAAGATTACAGAGATACGCAGTATTTT.